One and the same sample provided the 2 T cell receptor beta chains below, sequenced in a study of blood T cell repertoires in COVID-19 (dated by TCRdb to the early 2020s). The library came from the immunoSEQ multiplex PCR assay. In its TCRdb copy, this immuneACCESS table keeps in-frame sequences only and misses some clones. Where compared with another copy, unresolved V genes explain less than half of these, and the others have no known cause. Across this sample there are about 110,000 clones, with over 65% seen only once. The ten largest account for roughly 8.1% of the sample. The source material was peripheral blood. These receptors originate from a woman aged 40 to 50 with acute or convalescent COVID-19.

This clone came up a few times. The V gene is TRBV7-9, the J gene TRBJ2-1; 9 positions match TRBD1. CDR3 length: 15 residues. V lost 5 bases and J lost 6; bases outside the gene matches: 8. The germline gives CDR1 SEHNR, CDR2 FQNEAQ (reference sequence). The CDR3 protein is CASSPGTGMANEQFF. CDR3 sequence (DNA): TGTGCCAGCAGCCCCGGGACAGGGATGGCCAATGAGCAGTTCTTC.

The chain carries TRBV5-4 and TRBJ1-2, with TRBD1 identical over 7 bases. This CDR3 spans 15 amino acids. Germline values: CDR1 SGHNT, CDR2 YYREEE (reference sequence). The ends lost 4 bases at V and 4 bases at J; junction bases unmatched: 10. CDR3 residues: CASSQINRGSYGYTF. The CDR3 DNA is TGTGCCAGCAGCCAGATTAACAGGGGCAGCTATGGCTACACCTTC.